The rows below give T cell receptor beta chains drawn from one sample of a study of T-cell memory formation after mild COVID-19. Using its own MiXCR run on the 5' RACE reads, TCRdb lists one record per CDR3 protein. The sample yields hundreds of thousands of distinct CDR3 sequences, more than 20% seen once. The source material was PBMCs or a T cell subset sorted from them (not recorded which). These receptors came from an adult woman who had mild COVID-19 (a few samples of this study predate the infection). Cell type and time point are not known. The CDR3 runs from the conserved cysteine through the conserved F or W. D genes are given only for firm matches. Clone size appears in some rows only: once, few, many, or a class for an expanded clone.

CDR3 length	D gene	J gene	V gene	clone size	CDR3 DNA	CDR3 protein
18	.	TRBJ2-6	TRBV9	few	TGTGCCAGCAGCGTACATTACAGGGATATTCCTGGGGCCAACGTCCTGACTTTC	CASSVHYRDIPGANVLTF
12	.	TRBJ2-7	TRBV7-9	few	TGTGCCAGCAGCTTAGAAGCTAGCGAGCAGTACTTC	CASSLEASEQYF
15	.	TRBJ1-5	TRBV5-6	.	TGTGCCAGCAGCCTAGGAGGGGATTTCAATCAGCCCCAGCATTTT	CASSLGGDFNQPQHF
15	TRBD1	TRBJ2-1	TRBV12-3/TRBV12-4	.	TGTGCCAGCAGAGACGGACAGGCAACCTACAATGAGCAGTTCTTC	CASRDGQATYNEQFF
14	.	TRBJ2-1	TRBV5-1	.	TGCGCCAGCAGCTTTGAGGGGGCCTACAATGAGCAGTTCTTC	CASSFEGAYNEQFF
15	.	TRBJ2-1	TRBV29-1	.	TGCAGCGTTGGTCCTCGTCTAAGCTCCTACAATGAGCAGTTCTTC	CSVGPRLSSYNEQFF
14	.	TRBJ2-5	TRBV12-3/TRBV12-4	few	TGTGCCAGCAGTAGGGGACGGGGATTAGGGACCCAGTACTTC	CASSRGRGLGTQYF
16	.	TRBJ2-3	TRBV29-1	few	TGCAGCGTTGGGGCCGAGGACAAAGCTTTCACAGATACGCAGTATTTT	CSVGAEDKAFTDTQYF
12	.	TRBJ1-1	TRBV7-9	.	TGTGCCAGCAGCTTAGGTCCAGGCGGAGCTTTCTTT	CASSLGPGGAFF
13	.	TRBJ1-1	TRBV12-3/TRBV12-4	.	TGTGCCAGCAGTTTGGCAGATAACACTGAAGCTTTCTTT	CASSLADNTEAFF
16	TRBD1	TRBJ2-1	TRBV6-6	few	TGTGCCAGCAGTTACACTTGGGGACAGGCCGTCAATGAGCAGTTCTTC	CASSYTWGQAVNEQFF
14	.	TRBJ1-1	TRBV20-1	once	TGCAGTGCTAGATACAACGATGGAGGGTGGAAAGCTTTCTTT	CSARYNDGGWKAFF
20	TRBD1	TRBJ2-7	TRBV6-5	.	TGTGCCAGCAGTTACTACCCCACCCCAGGCCCAGACAGGGGAAACGACGAGCAGTACTTC	CASSYYPTPGPDRGNDEQYF
13	.	TRBJ2-7	TRBV24-1	few	TGTGCCACCAGGGCCGGGGACCGGGACGAGCAGTACTTC	CATRAGDRDEQYF
15	TRBD2	TRBJ2-1	TRBV12-3/TRBV12-4	many	TGTGCCAGCAGCCCCGGGACTAGCAGTTACAATGAGCAGTTCTTC	CASSPGTSSYNEQFF
15	TRBD2	TRBJ2-7	TRBV6-5	.	TGTGCCAGCAGAATAACAGCGGGAGGGCCATACGAGCAGTACTTC	CASRITAGGPYEQYF
12	.	TRBJ2-7	TRBV18	.	TGTGCCAGCTCACAACTAGGGTACGAGCAGTACTTC	CASSQLGYEQYF
15	.	TRBJ1-1	TRBV15	.	TGTGCCACCAGCAGAGATAGGTCCAGCGGCACTGAAGCTTTCTTT	CATSRDRSSGTEAFF
14	.	TRBJ2-7	TRBV5-6	few	TGTGCCAGCAGTTTGGGGGTTTTCCCCTACGAGCAGTACTTC	CASSLGVFPYEQYF
14	.	TRBJ2-2	TRBV2	few	TGTGCCAGCAGCGGGACAAGGGGCACCGGGGAGCTGTTTTTT	CASSGTRGTGELFF
13	TRBD1	TRBJ2-3	TRBV24-1	few	TGTGCCACAGAAGACAGGGTCACAGATACGCAGTATTTT	CATEDRVTDTQYF
12	.	TRBJ2-1	TRBV12-5	few	TGTGCTAGTGGTTCCTCAATGGGTGAGCAGTTCTTC	CASGSSMGEQFF
14	.	TRBJ1-4	TRBV5-1	few	TGCGCCAGCAGGATGGATTCAACTAATGAAAAACTGTTTTTT	CASRMDSTNEKLFF
13	.	TRBJ2-1	TRBV7-3	.	TGTGCCAGCAGCCCTCTCGGACAGAGGGGGCAGTTCTTC	CASSPLGQRGQFF
14	.	TRBJ1-1	TRBV27	.	TGTGCCAGCATGTCGATGGGAAGTGACACTGAAGCTTTCTTT	CASMSMGSDTEAFF
13	.	TRBJ1-5	TRBV24-1	.	TGTGCCACCAGTGGAGAGTTTAATCAGCCCCAGCATTTT	CATSGEFNQPQHF
16	.	TRBJ2-1	TRBV9	.	TGTGCCAGCAGCGTCGGTCTTGGGGGGTCCTACAATGAGCAGTTCTTC	CASSVGLGGSYNEQFF
12	.	TRBJ2-5	TRBV2	few	TGTGCCAGCAGTCGACAGGAAGAGACCCAGTACTTC	CASSRQEETQYF
15	TRBD1	TRBJ1-1	TRBV12-3/TRBV12-4	once	TGTGCCAGCAGTTTTGGAACAGGGGGGGGCACTGAAGCTTTCTTT	CASSFGTGGGTEAFF
13	.	TRBJ2-1	TRBV5-1	few	TGCGCCAGCAGCTTTTGGGGAGACAATGAGCAGTTCTTC	CASSFWGDNEQFF
16	TRBD1	TRBJ2-5	TRBV7-7	few	TGTGCTAGCAGCCAAACGACGGACAGGGAGTTGGAGACCCAGTACTTC	CASSQTTDRELETQYF